These T cell receptor beta chains were read from a single sample in a study of OX40 agonist ivuxolimab in advanced cancers. The repertoire was sequenced with immunoSEQ multiplex PCR; TCRdb's copy has only in-frame clones and lacks some. The table shows under 50,000 clones, with about 90% occurring only once. Sequenced here: CD4+ or CD8+ T cells sorted from blood, sampled in a trial of the OX40 agonist ivuxolimab. The receptors shown here come from an adult with an advanced solid tumor such as melanoma, head and neck, liver or kidney cancer. The CDR3 runs from the conserved cysteine through the conserved F or W. The D gene is left open where the match is weak. Rows may omit the clone size; those that give it use once, few, many or a size class.

v_gene: TRBV11-2
j_gene: TRBJ2-1
abundance: .
d_gene: .
CDR3aa: CASSSWGDEQFF
CDR3nt: TGTGCCAGCAGCTCCTGGGGGGATGAGCAGTTCTTC

v_gene: TRBV11-2
j_gene: TRBJ1-5
abundance: once
d_gene: TRBD1
CDR3aa: CASSLQGASNQPQHF
CDR3nt: TGTGCCAGCAGCCTACAGGGGGCGAGCAATCAGCCCCAGCATTTT

v_gene: TRBV28
j_gene: TRBJ1-5
abundance: .
d_gene: .
CDR3aa: CASSFGPGSGNQPQHF
CDR3nt: TGTGCCAGCAGTTTTGGTCCTGGGAGCGGCAATCAGCCCCAGCATTTT

v_gene: TRBV6-5
j_gene: TRBJ1-1
abundance: .
d_gene: .
CDR3aa: CASSYGGSLNTEAFF
CDR3nt: TGTGCCAGCAGTTACGGGGGGTCCTTGAACACTGAAGCTTTCTTT

v_gene: TRBV4-1
j_gene: TRBJ2-1
abundance: .
d_gene: .
CDR3aa: CASSQDQGSGGPYNEQFF
CDR3nt: TGCGCCAGCAGCCAAGATCAGGGGTCAGGGGGGCCATACAATGAGCAGTTCTTC

v_gene: TRBV4-2
j_gene: TRBJ1-3
abundance: .
d_gene: .
CDR3aa: CASSQEANSGNTIYF
CDR3nt: TGTGCCAGCAGCCAAGAGGCTAATTCTGGAAACACCATATATTTT

v_gene: TRBV10-3
j_gene: TRBJ2-3
abundance: .
d_gene: .
CDR3aa: CAISGAPPGTLEADTQYF
CDR3nt: TGTGCCATCAGTGGTGCCCCCCCCGGGACACTTGAGGCAGATACGCAGTATTTT

v_gene: TRBV19
j_gene: TRBJ2-2
abundance: .
d_gene: .
CDR3aa: CASSIGKVTGELFF
CDR3nt: TGTGCCAGTAGTATAGGAAAAGTCACCGGGGAGCTGTTTTTT

v_gene: TRBV7-9
j_gene: TRBJ2-5
abundance: .
d_gene: .
CDR3aa: CASSSSGGKETQYF
CDR3nt: TGTGCCAGCAGCTCCAGTGGGGGGAAAGAGACCCAGTACTTC

v_gene: TRBV30
j_gene: TRBJ2-5
abundance: .
d_gene: .
CDR3aa: CACPGRPLVPRETQYF
CDR3nt: TGTGCCTGCCCTGGGAGACCGCTAGTTCCCCGAGAGACCCAGTACTTC

v_gene: TRBV6-4
j_gene: TRBJ2-1
abundance: .
d_gene: .
CDR3aa: CASSDGGQFF
CDR3nt: TGTGCCAGCAGTGACGGTGGGCAGTTCTTC

v_gene: TRBV6-1
j_gene: TRBJ2-3
abundance: .
d_gene: .
CDR3aa: CASSGFLTDTQYF
CDR3nt: TGTGCCAGCAGCGGGTTTCTCACAGATACGCAGTATTTT

v_gene: TRBV7-9
j_gene: TRBJ2-1
abundance: once
d_gene: .
CDR3aa: CASSSSLVNSGYNEQFF
CDR3nt: TGTGCCAGCAGCTCCTCCCTCGTGAATAGCGGCTACAATGAGCAGTTCTTC

v_gene: TRBV6-5
j_gene: TRBJ2-1
abundance: once
d_gene: .
CDR3aa: CASSYSGREQFF
CDR3nt: TGTGCCAGCAGTTACTCTGGACGTGAGCAGTTCTTC

v_gene: TRBV9
j_gene: TRBJ2-5
abundance: once
d_gene: .
CDR3aa: CASSVGWKETQYF
CDR3nt: TGTGCCAGCAGCGTAGGGTGGAAAGAGACCCAGTACTTC

v_gene: TRBV6-5
j_gene: TRBJ1-1
abundance: .
d_gene: .
CDR3aa: CASGQLRHAFF
CDR3nt: TGTGCCAGCGGCCAGCTGCGACACGCTTTCTTT

v_gene: TRBV7-9
j_gene: TRBJ2-3
abundance: .
d_gene: .
CDR3aa: CASRPEGLTDTQYF
CDR3nt: TGTGCCAGCAGACCCGAGGGCCTCACAGATACGCAGTATTTT

v_gene: TRBV30
j_gene: TRBJ1-2
abundance: .
d_gene: TRBD1
CDR3aa: CAWYLDRGSGYTF
CDR3nt: TGTGCCTGGTACCTGGACAGGGGGAGCGGCTACACCTTC

v_gene: TRBV4-2
j_gene: TRBJ1-1
abundance: .
d_gene: .
CDR3aa: CASSQDSGSEAFF
CDR3nt: TGTGCCAGCAGCCAAGATTCCGGGTCTGAAGCTTTCTTT

v_gene: TRBV29-1
j_gene: TRBJ1-6
abundance: once
d_gene: .
CDR3aa: CSVEANSTLHF
CDR3nt: TGCAGCGTTGAAGCGAACTCTACCCTCCACTTT

v_gene: TRBV30
j_gene: TRBJ2-1
abundance: .
d_gene: .
CDR3aa: CAWRLTNYNEQFF
CDR3nt: TGTGCCTGGAGATTAACTAATTACAATGAGCAGTTCTTC

v_gene: TRBV5-1
j_gene: TRBJ2-7
abundance: .
d_gene: .
CDR3aa: CASSEGDYEQYF
CDR3nt: TGTGCCAGCTCTGAGGGGGATTACGAGCAGTACTTC

v_gene: TRBV7-9
j_gene: TRBJ2-2
abundance: few
d_gene: .
CDR3aa: CASSPLRANTGELFF
CDR3nt: TGTGCCAGCAGCCCCCTGCGGGCGAACACCGGGGAGCTGTTTTTT

v_gene: TRBV7-2
j_gene: TRBJ2-3
abundance: .
d_gene: TRBD2
CDR3aa: CASSYYPGRSTDTQYF
CDR3nt: TGTGCCAGCAGCTATTATCCCGGGAGGAGCACAGATACGCAGTATTTT

v_gene: TRBV7-3
j_gene: TRBJ2-1
abundance: once
d_gene: TRBD2
CDR3aa: CASSSNPLAGGRITYNEQFF
CDR3nt: TGTGCCAGCAGCTCTAACCCCCTAGCGGGAGGCCGAATCACCTACAATGAGCAGTTCTTC

v_gene: TRBV6-4
j_gene: TRBJ2-1
abundance: .
d_gene: TRBD2
CDR3aa: CASSDLAGSYNEQFF
CDR3nt: TGTGCCAGCAGTGACTTAGCGGGCTCCTACAATGAGCAGTTCTTC

v_gene: TRBV7-9
j_gene: TRBJ2-2
abundance: .
d_gene: TRBD2
CDR3aa: CASRGNSGRRTGELFF
CDR3nt: TGTGCCAGCAGAGGCAATAGCGGGAGACGGACCGGGGAGCTGTTTTTT

v_gene: TRBV5-1
j_gene: TRBJ2-1
abundance: .
d_gene: .
CDR3aa: CASSLGLYGLIDEQFF
CDR3nt: TGCGCCAGCAGCTTGGGGTTGTACGGGTTGATCGATGAGCAGTTCTTC

v_gene: TRBV9
j_gene: TRBJ2-3
abundance: .
d_gene: TRBD2
CDR3aa: CASTSGGSTDTQYF
CDR3nt: TGTGCCAGCACTAGCGGGGGTTCCACAGATACGCAGTATTTT

v_gene: TRBV7-9
j_gene: TRBJ1-1
abundance: .
d_gene: .
CDR3aa: CASSFGRAPNTEAFF
CDR3nt: TGTGCCAGCAGCTTCGGCCGGGCCCCGAACACTGAAGCTTTCTTT

v_gene: TRBV11-2
j_gene: TRBJ1-6
abundance: .
d_gene: .
CDR3aa: CASSLFQGESYNSPLHF
CDR3nt: TGTGCCAGCAGCCTCTTTCAGGGAGAGTCCTATAATTCACCCCTCCACTTT

v_gene: TRBV9
j_gene: TRBJ1-2
abundance: .
d_gene: .
CDR3aa: CASSVMPDTIYGYTF
CDR3nt: TGTGCCAGCAGCGTAATGCCCGACACTATCTATGGCTACACCTTC

v_gene: TRBV28
j_gene: TRBJ1-1
abundance: .
d_gene: .
CDR3aa: CASSLGGIGTEAFF
CDR3nt: TGTGCCAGCAGTTTAGGTGGGATAGGCACTGAAGCTTTCTTT

v_gene: TRBV7-9
j_gene: TRBJ2-4
abundance: .
d_gene: .
CDR3aa: CASSLPLGAKNIQYF
CDR3nt: TGTGCCAGCAGCCTACCCCTAGGAGCCAAAAACATTCAGTACTTC

v_gene: TRBV6-6
j_gene: TRBJ1-1
abundance: .
d_gene: TRBD1
CDR3aa: CASSYGTGGTEAFF
CDR3nt: TGTGCCAGCAGTTACGGGACAGGGGGGACTGAAGCTTTCTTT

v_gene: TRBV27
j_gene: TRBJ2-7
abundance: .
d_gene: TRBD1
CDR3aa: CASSSGTGGMNEQYF
CDR3nt: TGTGCCAGCAGTTCCGGGACAGGGGGTATGAACGAGCAGTACTTC

v_gene: TRBV6-5
j_gene: TRBJ2-3
abundance: once
d_gene: .
CDR3aa: CASMQGDTQYF
CDR3nt: TGTGCCAGCATGCAGGGAGATACGCAGTATTTT

v_gene: TRBV19
j_gene: TRBJ1-1
abundance: .
d_gene: .
CDR3aa: CASRWRREGTGERTEAFF
CDR3nt: TGTGCCAGTCGGTGGCGGCGGGAAGGGACTGGAGAGCGCACTGAAGCTTTCTTT

v_gene: TRBV7-9
j_gene: TRBJ2-5
abundance: .
d_gene: .
CDR3aa: CASSLGPTGYQETQYF
CDR3nt: TGTGCCAGCAGCTTAGGCCCCACAGGGTACCAAGAGACCCAGTACTTC

v_gene: TRBV7-8
j_gene: TRBJ2-2
abundance: .
d_gene: TRBD1
CDR3aa: CASSWGQGLTGELFF
CDR3nt: TGTGCCAGCAGCTGGGGACAGGGCCTCACCGGGGAGCTGTTTTTT

v_gene: TRBV5-6
j_gene: TRBJ1-1
abundance: .
d_gene: .
CDR3aa: CASSSRGMNTEAFF
CDR3nt: TGTGCCAGCAGCTCCAGGGGAATGAACACTGAAGCTTTCTTT

v_gene: TRBV6-5
j_gene: TRBJ2-2
abundance: .
d_gene: .
CDR3aa: CASSYSRYRELFF
CDR3nt: TGTGCCAGCAGTTACTCTCGGTACCGGGAGCTGTTTTTT

v_gene: TRBV11-1
j_gene: TRBJ2-1
abundance: .
d_gene: TRBD1
CDR3aa: CASSPSAGGFFNEQFF
CDR3nt: TGTGCCAGCAGCCCCTCAGCAGGGGGCTTCTTCAATGAGCAGTTCTTC

v_gene: TRBV7-3
j_gene: TRBJ2-2
abundance: once
d_gene: .
CDR3aa: CASSDDTYTGELFF
CDR3nt: TGTGCCAGCAGCGATGACACCTACACCGGGGAGCTGTTTTTT

v_gene: TRBV7-9
j_gene: TRBJ1-2
abundance: .
d_gene: .
CDR3aa: CASSPGQPSGYTF
CDR3nt: TGTGCCAGCAGCCCAGGACAGCCGAGTGGCTACACCTTC

v_gene: TRBV25-1
j_gene: TRBJ1-1
abundance: .
d_gene: .
CDR3aa: CASRQVGSRTEAFF
CDR3nt: TGTGCCAGCAGACAGGTCGGTAGTCGGACTGAAGCTTTCTTT

v_gene: TRBV25-1
j_gene: TRBJ2-7
abundance: .
d_gene: .
CDR3aa: CASSELVGAQDEQYF
CDR3nt: TGTGCCAGCAGTGAATTAGTGGGGGCGCAGGACGAGCAGTACTTC

v_gene: TRBV12-2
j_gene: TRBJ2-1
abundance: .
d_gene: .
CDR3aa: CASRRYGSSSYNEQFF
CDR3nt: TGTGCAAGTCGCCGGTACGGGAGCTCCTCCTACAATGAGCAGTTCTTC

v_gene: TRBV6-1
j_gene: TRBJ2-1
abundance: .
d_gene: .
CDR3aa: CASRVSLYNEQFF
CDR3nt: TGTGCCAGCAGGGTGTCCCTCTACAATGAGCAGTTCTTC

v_gene: TRBV7-6
j_gene: TRBJ2-2
abundance: .
d_gene: TRBD2
CDR3aa: CASSLGGGRENTGELFF
CDR3nt: TGTGCCAGCAGCTTAGGGGGCGGGAGAGAGAACACCGGGGAGCTGTTTTTT

v_gene: TRBV2
j_gene: TRBJ2-7
abundance: .
d_gene: .
CDR3aa: CASKWVWRGEQYF
CDR3nt: TGTGCCAGCAAATGGGTGTGGCGGGGAGAGCAGTACTTC

v_gene: TRBV5-4
j_gene: TRBJ2-5
abundance: .
d_gene: TRBD1
CDR3aa: CASSPGQGFFQETQYF
CDR3nt: TGTGCCAGCAGCCCCGGACAGGGATTTTTCCAAGAGACCCAGTACTTC

v_gene: TRBV2
j_gene: TRBJ2-3
abundance: .
d_gene: .
CDR3aa: CASSEERHTDTQYF
CDR3nt: TGTGCCAGCAGTGAAGAGCGGCACACAGATACGCAGTATTTT

v_gene: TRBV7-2
j_gene: TRBJ1-2
abundance: .
d_gene: .
CDR3aa: CASSLNFGYTF
CDR3nt: TGTGCCAGCAGCTTAAATTTTGGCTACACCTTC

v_gene: TRBV10-2
j_gene: TRBJ2-1
abundance: .
d_gene: .
CDR3aa: CATKQGNEQFF
CDR3nt: TGCGCCACGAAACAGGGAAATGAGCAGTTCTTC

v_gene: TRBV19
j_gene: TRBJ2-1
abundance: .
d_gene: TRBD2
CDR3aa: CASGASGYNEQFF
CDR3nt: TGTGCCAGTGGGGCTAGCGGATACAATGAGCAGTTCTTC

v_gene: TRBV11-2
j_gene: TRBJ2-1
abundance: .
d_gene: .
CDR3aa: CASSPTRKNEQFF
CDR3nt: TGTGCCAGCAGCCCAACCCGTAAGAATGAGCAGTTCTTC

v_gene: TRBV2
j_gene: TRBJ1-1
abundance: .
d_gene: .
CDR3aa: CASKLRGWTEAFF
CDR3nt: TGTGCCAGCAAGTTGCGTGGTTGGACTGAAGCTTTCTTT

v_gene: TRBV28
j_gene: TRBJ1-1
abundance: few
d_gene: TRBD1
CDR3aa: CASKDRVNTEAFF
CDR3nt: TGTGCCAGCAAAGACAGGGTGAACACTGAAGCTTTCTTT

v_gene: TRBV11-2
j_gene: TRBJ2-1
abundance: .
d_gene: TRBD2
CDR3aa: CASSLVWGASGNEQFF
CDR3nt: TGTGCCAGCAGCTTAGTGTGGGGAGCTAGCGGCAATGAGCAGTTCTTC